A single sample is the source of the 26 T cell receptor beta chains below, sequenced in a study of blood T cell repertoires in COVID-19. The protocol was immunoSEQ multiplex PCR, while the TCRdb copy is restricted to in-frame clones and leaves out a portion. The sample shows over 130,000 clones, 84% of them seen only once. Source material: PBMCs or T cells enriched from blood (not recorded which). These receptors all stem from a young woman who had been exposed to COVID-19.

This clone was seen only a few times. Other DNA sequences in the sample encode the same CDR3. CDR3 residues: CASSLAGTDTQYF. CDR3 coding DNA: TGTGCCAGCAGCTTGGCGGGCACAGATACGCAGTATTTT. The chain links TRBV5-5 to TRBJ2-3; D is undetermined. Germline V lookup: CDR1 SGHKS, CDR2 YYEKEE (reference sequence). Trimming cost V 0 bases and J 1 base, with 3 bases left between them. This CDR3 region has 13 residues.

In DNA form, the CDR3 reads TGCGCCAGCAGCCAAGAATCAATGGGAGGTACGCAGTATTTT. Translated: CASSQESMGGTQYF. This chain connects TRBV4-3 to TRBJ2-3, with D possibly TRBD2 on 6 matching bases. In germline, CDR1 is LGHNA, CDR2 YSLEER. V lost 0 bases, J lost 8 bases, and 12 bases lay in between. CDR3 length equals 14 residues.

The CDR3 DNA reads as TGTGCCAGCAGCTCCTTGTGGGAGTGGGGCTACACCTTC. Its translation is CASSSLWEWGYTF. The chain links TRBV11-2 to TRBJ1-2; D not resolved. With 4 bases removed from V and 8 bases from J, the gap between germline ends came to 14 bases. CDR3 length: 13 residues. CDR1 is SGHAT, CDR2 FQNNGV, per germline.

The chain joins TRBV5-6 to TRBJ2-7; 10 positions agree with TRBD2. Germline lookup yields CDR1 SGHDT and CDR2 YYEEEE. This CDR3 is built from 16 residues. The junction had 12 bases not matched to a gene; V was cut back by 3 bases and J by 6 bases. CDR3 sequence (DNA): TGTGCCAGCAGCTGGGCGACTAGCGGGCCGTCAGGCGAGCAGTACTTC. Translated, it gives CASSWATSGPSGEQYF.

The sample holds a few counts of this clone. The rearrangement joins TRBV6-5 to TRBJ2-4, with TRBD1 as a possible D gene (6 bases). Looked up from germline, CDR1 is MNHEY and CDR2 is SVGAGI. The CDR3 totals 15 residues. V lost 0 bases, J lost 3 bases, and 9 bases lay in between. CDR3 loop: CASSYSKGGKNIQYF. CDR3 bases: TGTGCCAGCAGTTACTCGAAAGGGGGCAAAAACATTCAGTACTTC.

The DNA of the CDR3 is TGTGCCAGCAGTTTAACAGGGAGGGTGTTTGGCAATCAGCCCCAGCATTTT. Residues: CASSLTGRVFGNQPQHF. The gene calls are TRBV27 and TRBJ1-5; tentatively, D is TRBD1 (6 bases). The CDR3 loop spans 17 amino acids. Germline V lookup: CDR1 MNHEY, CDR2 SMNVEV (reference sequence). V was clipped by 2 bases and J by 2 bases, with 16 bases between them.

The chain is built from TRBV30 and TRBJ2-1; 7 nucleotides agree with TRBD2. CDR1 GTSNPN and CDR2 SVGIG come from the germline V gene (reference sequence). The CDR3 loop spans 14 amino acids. Losses at the gene ends were 2 bases for V and 15 bases for J; bases not matched to a gene: 16. CDR3 sequence: CAWSWGGAGSTRFF. The DNA of the CDR3 is TGTGCCTGGAGTTGGGGAGGGGCAGGGTCTACCCGGTTCTTC.

V gene TRBV18 combines with J gene TRBJ1-1; 7 positions match TRBD1. The CDR3 has 13 residues. Losses at the gene ends were 5 bases for V and 1 base for J; bases not matched to a gene: 1. CDR1 is KGHSH and CDR2 is LQKENI in the germline V gene. CDR3 sequence (DNA): TGTGCCAGCTCAAGGACAGGGAACACTGAAGCTTTCTTT. Translating gives CASSRTGNTEAFF.

This chain links TRBV5-1 with TRBJ2-3, with 10 bases that match TRBD2. The trim removed 4 bases at V and 2 bases at J, leaving 10 bases unmatched. Germline CDR1 reads SGHRS; CDR2 reads YFSETQ. The CDR3 sequence is 17 residues long. The CDR3 sequence is CASSPLIAGGVTDTQYF. CDR3 DNA: TGCGCCAGCAGCCCCTTGATAGCGGGAGGTGTCACAGATACGCAGTATTTT.

The chain recombines TRBV9 with TRBJ2-7; 7 positions match TRBD2. Germline trimming cut 2 bases from V and 2 bases from J; bases unmatched to any gene: 4. CDR3 size: 14 residues. Germline values: CDR1 SGDLS, CDR2 YYNGEE. DNA for the CDR3: TGTGCCAGCAGCGTTGGGAGCGGGACCTACGAGCAGTACTTC. It is translated as CASSVGSGTYEQYF.

This clone has more than one count but fewer than ten. The chain recombines TRBV7-2 with TRBJ2-7; D might be TRBD2 (6 bases). Trimming shortened V by 3 bases and J by 1 base, and 13 bases separated the two germline ends. Germline values: CDR1 SGHTA, CDR2 FQGNSA. This CDR3 contains 15 residues. Written as DNA, the CDR3 is TGTGCCAGCAGCTTGAGTACTGCGGGATCCTACGAGCAGTACTTC. Its protein product is CASSLSTAGSYEQYF.

The CDR3 protein is CASSSSPGRSETQYF. In DNA, the CDR3 is TGTGCCAGCAGTTCGTCACCCGGGAGGTCAGAGACCCAGTACTTC. J is TRBJ2-5 and V is TRBV6-2 or TRBV6-3; 7 bases agree with TRBD2. V trimming: 4 bases; J trimming: 4 bases; junction bases outside the gene matches: 9. CDR1 and CDR2 from the germline V gene are MNHEY and SVGEGT. The CDR3 length is 15 residues.

The CDR3, as DNA: TGTGCCAGCATGGATAGCAGCATCTACGAGCAGTACTTC. It yields the protein CASMDSSIYEQYF. The chain has TRBV7-3 and TRBJ2-7, with D uncertain. Germline V gene sequence: CDR1 SGHTA, CDR2 FQGTGA. Trimming removed 7 bases at V and 3 bases at J, with 13 bases between. The CDR3 contains 13 residues.

This chain joins TRBV25-1 and TRBJ2-1; perhaps TRBD2 as D (5 bases). The length of the CDR3 is 16 residues. CDR1 MGHDK and CDR2 SYGVNS come from the germline V gene. V lost 6 bases and J 1 base, leaving 16 bases between the germline ends. CDR3 sequence reads: CASSGGSVGSYNEQFF. Written as DNA, the CDR3 is TGTGCCAGCAGCGGTGGGAGTGTAGGTTCCTACAATGAGCAGTTCTTC.

The chain employs TRBV29-1 and TRBJ1-5; D is perhaps TRBD1 (5 bases). This CDR3 has 14 residues. Trimming pared 6 bases from V and 0 bases from J, leaving 12 bases between. Per the germline V gene, CDR1 is SQVTM and CDR2 is ANQGSEA. CDR3 coding DNA: TGCAGCGTGCTGACAGCGAATAGCAATCAGCCCCAGCATTTT. Amino acid sequence: CSVLTANSNQPQHF.

This clone was recorded only once. This chain links TRBV28 with TRBJ2-5; 10 bases line up with TRBD1. The CDR3 length is 16 residues. Unmatched junction bases numbered 6, after V lost 3 bases and J lost 2 bases. CDR1 and CDR2 (germline): MDHEN, SYDVKM. In DNA, the CDR3 is TGTGCCAGCAGTTTGGGGGGGACAGGGGATCAAGAGACCCAGTACTTC. Translating it yields CASSLGGTGDQETQYF.

The chain is built from TRBV9 and TRBJ1-4, with D tentatively TRBD1 (6 bases). CDR3 length equals 17 residues. V lost 3 bases to trimming and J lost 8 bases, with 23 bases between them. Germline V lookup: CDR1 SGDLS, CDR2 YYNGEE. The CDR3 loop reads CASSEEVIQGKDEKLFF. Here the CDR3 DNA reads TGTGCCAGCAGCGAGGAAGTTATACAGGGCAAGGACGAAAAACTGTTTTTT. The whole variable domain, filled in from reference TRBV9 and TRBJ1-4, reads DSGVTQTPKHLITATGQRVTLRCSPRSGDLSVYWYQQSLDQGLQFLIQYYNGEERAKGNILERFSAQQFPDLHSELNLSSLELGDSALYFCASSEEVIQGKDEKLFFGSGTQLSVL.

Concerning this clone: This sample includes further DNA sequences coding for the same CDR3. The chain is built from TRBV19 and TRBJ1-3, with unresolved D. Germline lookup yields CDR1 LNHDA and CDR2 SQIVND (reference sequence). The CDR3 is 13 residues long. V was pared by 4 bases and J by 1 base, with 5 bases between. The DNA of the CDR3 is TGTGCCAGTAGTAGAGTTTCTGGAAACACCATATATTTT. Protein sequence: CASSRVSGNTIYF.

This clone was seen a few times. The chain links TRBV3-1 (or the pseudogene TRBV3-2) to TRBJ2-7; weak D call: TRBD1 (5 bases). Germline assignment: CDR1 LGHDT and CDR2 YNNKEL (reference sequence). The CDR3 length is 13 residues. V was trimmed by 1 base and J by 7 bases, leaving 11 bases between them. DNA of the CDR3: TGTGCCAGCAGCCAAGGGGCAGGGAAAGAGCAGTACTTC. Translated, it gives CASSQGAGKEQYF.

Ten or more counts support this clone. The same CDR3 also results from other DNA sequences found in this sample. The V gene is TRBV11-2, the J gene TRBJ1-2, with 9 bases matching TRBD1. With 0 bases clipped from V and 8 bases from J, the junction kept 4 bases outside the gene matches. The CDR3 covers 14 residues. Germline-derived CDR1 and CDR2 are SGHAT and FQNNGV. Written as DNA, the CDR3 is TGTGCCAGCAGCTTAGATCGACAGGGGGACGGCTACACCTTC. The encoded protein is CASSLDRQGDGYTF.

This clone came up once. The chain employs TRBV27 and TRBJ2-5; 10 nucleotides line up with TRBD1. Germline V gives CDR1 MNHEY, CDR2 SMNVEV (reference sequence). The CDR3 has 17 amino acids. J gave up 3 bases and V 8 bases, and 15 bases lay outside the gene matches. Here the CDR3 reads CASSPIGQGGIKETQYF. The CDR3 DNA reads TGTGCCAGCTCGCCCATCGGACAGGGGGGTATAAAAGAGACCCAGTACTTC.

This clone was observed a handful of times. V usage is TRBV4-2 and J usage is TRBJ1-3; TRBD1 agrees at 10 bases. Germline-derived CDR1 and CDR2 are LGHNA and YNFKEQ. CDR3 length: 17 residues. With V trimmed by 1 base and J by 2 bases, 5 bases remained unmatched. CDR3 coding DNA: TGTGCCAGCAGCCAAGTCCCGGGACAGGGGACTGGAAACACCATATATTTT. Residues: CASSQVPGQGTGNTIYF.

CDR3 DNA sequence: TGTGCCAGCAGCCAACGTCGGGGAGACAATGAAAAACTGTTTTTT. It yields the protein CASSQRRGDNEKLFF. The V call is TRBV3-1 (or the pseudogene TRBV3-2), the J call TRBJ1-4, with no clear D. Deletions cut 2 bases from V and 5 bases from J, with 12 bases between. The germline V gene encodes CDR1 LGHDT and CDR2 YNNKEL (reference sequence). CDR3 size: 15 residues.

The V gene is TRBV2, the J gene TRBJ2-7; 11 bases fit TRBD1. The V segment lost 7 bases and the J segment 7 bases; nucleotides outside the gene matches: 6. The CDR3 is 13 residues long. Germline CDR1 reads SNHLY; CDR2 reads FYNNEI. CDR3 residues: CASKGDRGWEQYF. CDR3 nucleotide sequence: TGTGCCAGCAAAGGGGACAGGGGGTGGGAGCAGTACTTC.

The chain couples TRBV27 to TRBJ1-2; a possible D gene is TRBD1 (5 bases). The CDR3 covers 12 residues. Trimming removed 1 base at V and 6 bases at J, with 6 bases between. The V gene's germline CDR1 is MNHEY and CDR2 SMNVEV (reference sequence). The CDR3 region is CASSLLGDGYTF. The CDR3 DNA sequence: TGTGCCAGCAGTTTATTAGGGGATGGCTACACCTTC.

The rearrangement joins TRBV9 to TRBJ2-7, with 10 bases that match TRBD1. The germline CDR1 and CDR2 sequences are SGDLS and YYNGEE. J gave up 1 base and V 0 bases, and 1 base lay outside the gene matches. CDR3 length: 15 residues. The CDR3, as DNA: TGTGCCAGCAGCGTAGGGGACAGGGGTTCCTACGAGCAGTACTTC. Translation: CASSVGDRGSYEQYF.